The 11 T cell receptor beta chains given below trace back to one sample, sequenced in a study of blood T cell repertoires in COVID-19. The data were produced by immunoSEQ multiplex PCR, yet TCRdb's version contains in-frame clones alone and is incomplete. The sample has about 100,000 clones; roughly 89% are singletons. The material sequenced was peripheral blood. These receptors were collected from a human donor with COVID-19, enrolled during active disease. The donor label of this sample is uncertain.

The chain combines TRBV5-1 with TRBJ1-1; a possible D gene is TRBD1 (5 bases). The germline V gene has CDR1 SGHRS and CDR2 YFSETQ. With 1 base removed from V and 6 bases from J, the gap between germline ends came to 13 bases. The CDR3 is made up of 14 amino acids. The CDR3 nucleotides read TGCGCCAGCAGCTTGTTGGGGACTGGTTCTGAAGCTTTCTTT. This encodes CASSLLGTGSEAFF.

This clone was detected only once. The chain joins TRBV11-1 to TRBJ2-1; the D is unclear. Germline-derived CDR1 and CDR2 are SGHAT and FQDESV (reference sequence). The CDR3 has 15 residues. The ends were cut back, 1 base at V and 0 bases at J, with 7 bases in the middle. Here the CDR3 reads CASSLELSSYNEQFF. CDR3 coding DNA: TGTGCCAGCAGCTTAGAACTCTCCTCCTACAATGAGCAGTTCTTC.

V gene TRBV11-2 combines with J gene TRBJ1-5; no reliable D call. The V gene's germline CDR1 is SGHAT and CDR2 FQNNGV. This CDR3 spans 15 amino acids. The V end was cut by 5 bases, the J end by 1 base, with 12 bases between. For the CDR3, the DNA is TGTGCCAGCAGCGCCAGCGCCAACAGCAATCAGCCCCAGCATTTT. This translates into CASSASANSNQPQHF.

The chain combines TRBV6-5 with TRBJ2-7, with D maybe TRBD1 (5 bases). This CDR3 has 13 amino acids. Trimming took off 2 bases at V and 4 bases at J, with 9 bases between the two ends. Germline values: CDR1 MNHEY, CDR2 SVGAGI. The CDR3 spells CASSYNPGYEQYF. The CDR3 DNA reads as TGTGCCAGCAGTTACAATCCAGGGTACGAGCAGTACTTC.

The chain joins TRBV11-3 to TRBJ1-5; D is perhaps TRBD1 (5 bases). Germline-derived CDR1 and CDR2 are SGHNT and YENEEA. CDR3 length equals 13 residues. V was pared by 3 bases and J by 4 bases, with 7 bases between. CDR3 in DNA: TGTGCCAGCAGCTTTGACAGTAATCAGCCCCAGCATTTT. This encodes CASSFDSNQPQHF. Drawing the rest from reference TRBV11-3 and TRBJ1-5, the complete variable domain is EAGVVQSPRYKIIEKKQPVAFWCNPISGHNTLYWYLQNLGQGPELLIRYENEEAVDDSQLPKDRFSAERLKGVDSTLKIQPAELGDSAVYLCASSFDSNQPQHFGDGTRLSIL.

This clone was found a few times. This rearrangement joins TRBV10-3 to TRBJ2-3; 13 bases line up with TRBD2. V was pared by 5 bases and J by 3 bases, with 8 bases of the junction left unmatched. In germline, CDR1 is ENHRY, CDR2 SYGVKD. CDR3 size: 17 residues. CDR3 amino acids: CAISSGTSGAGTDTQYF. Here the CDR3 DNA reads TGTGCCATCAGTTCCGGGACTAGCGGGGCTGGGACAGATACGCAGTATTTT.

The V call is TRBV27, the J call TRBJ2-3; D remains ambiguous. The V gene lost 4 bases and the J gene lost 2 bases, with 13 bases spanning the gap. Per the germline V gene, CDR1 is MNHEY and CDR2 is SMNVEV (reference sequence). There are 15 residues in the CDR3. The DNA for the CDR3 is TGTGCCAGCAGTTCCAGGTTCCGTTACACAGATACGCAGTATTTT. Its protein is CASSSRFRYTDTQYF.

The chain uses TRBV19 and TRBJ1-2; D gene unclear. Trimming shortened V by 6 bases and J by 4 bases, and 12 bases separated the two germline ends. The CDR3 runs 13 residues. The germline CDR1 and CDR2 sequences are LNHDA and SQIVND (reference sequence). The CDR3 DNA reads TGTGCCAGTAGGATACCGGGTCTCTATGGCTACACCTTC. This translates into CASRIPGLYGYTF.

The chain joins TRBV29-1 to TRBJ1-1; 10 nucleotides line up with TRBD1. This CDR3 is 16 amino acids long. V lost 2 bases to trimming and J lost 3 bases; unmatched junction nucleotides: 9. Germline V lookup: CDR1 SQVTM, CDR2 ANQGSEA. The CDR3 coding sequence is TGCAGCGTTGAATTCGGACAGGGGGTGTTTTACACTGAAGCTTTCTTT. Its protein product is CSVEFGQGVFYTEAFF.

The rearrangement uses TRBV6-5 and TRBJ2-1; 11 nucleotides match TRBD2. The CDR3 has 15 amino acids. V gave up 7 bases and J gave up 7 bases; unmatched junction bases: 9. The germline CDR1 and CDR2 sequences are MNHEY and SVGAGI. CDR3 sequence: CASNVLAGGRNEQFF. As DNA, the CDR3 is TGTGCCAGCAATGTGCTAGCGGGAGGTCGGAATGAGCAGTTCTTC.

V and J are TRBV5-1 and TRBJ1-5; a possible D gene is TRBD1 (6 bases). Deletions cut 0 bases from V and 5 bases from J, with 9 bases between. CDR1 and CDR2 (germline): SGHRS, YFSETQ. The CDR3 extends over 14 amino acids. CDR3 DNA: TGCGCCAGCAGCTTGGGACAGGTCGATCAGCCCCAGCATTTT. Translating it yields CASSLGQVDQPQHF.